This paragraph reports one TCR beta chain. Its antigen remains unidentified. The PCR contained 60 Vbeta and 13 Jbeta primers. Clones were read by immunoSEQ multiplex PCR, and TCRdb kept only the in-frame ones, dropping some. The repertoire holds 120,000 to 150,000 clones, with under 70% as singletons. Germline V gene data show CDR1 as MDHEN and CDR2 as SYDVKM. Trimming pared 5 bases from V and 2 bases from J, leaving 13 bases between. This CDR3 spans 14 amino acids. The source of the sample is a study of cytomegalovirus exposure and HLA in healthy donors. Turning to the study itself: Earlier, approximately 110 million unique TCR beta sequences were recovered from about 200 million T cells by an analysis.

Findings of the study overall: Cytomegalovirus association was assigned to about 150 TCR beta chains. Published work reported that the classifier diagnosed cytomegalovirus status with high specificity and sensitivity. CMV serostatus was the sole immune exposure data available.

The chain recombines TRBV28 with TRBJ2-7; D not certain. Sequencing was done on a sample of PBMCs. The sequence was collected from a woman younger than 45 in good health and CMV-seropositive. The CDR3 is CASSPLYTPYEQYF. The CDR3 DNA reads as TGTGCCAGCAGTCCACTATATACCCCCTACGAGCAGTACTTC.